Listed here is a single TCR beta chain. This specimen comes from a study of CD8 T cells in Susac syndrome. The multiple sclerosis controls were treatment-naive patients, and their relapsing-remitting disease was stable or active. TEMRA cells were FACS-enriched, with CD8+ and CD4+ T cells isolated negatively. The RNA input was about 0.5 to 1 ug, and it was reverse transcribed with random hexamers. TCRdb used MiXCR to reprocess the immunoSEQ multiplex PCR reads, holding one entry per CDR3 protein. The sample shows about 180,000 distinct CDR3 sequences, about 94% of them seen only once. The ends lost 5 bases at V and 1 base at J; junction bases unmatched: 8. Germline assignment: CDR1 LNHDA and CDR2 SQIVND (reference sequence). The CDR3 has 17 amino acids.

The chain recombines TRBV19 with TRBJ2-6; 7 positions match TRBD1. This TCR was recovered from a human donor with multiple sclerosis. The sequenced sample consisted of CD4+ T cells from PBMCs. The CDR3 protein is CASSATGAPSGANVLTF. The CDR3 DNA sequence: TGTGCCAGTAGTGCCACAGGGGCGCCTTCTGGGGCCAACGTCCTGACTTTC.